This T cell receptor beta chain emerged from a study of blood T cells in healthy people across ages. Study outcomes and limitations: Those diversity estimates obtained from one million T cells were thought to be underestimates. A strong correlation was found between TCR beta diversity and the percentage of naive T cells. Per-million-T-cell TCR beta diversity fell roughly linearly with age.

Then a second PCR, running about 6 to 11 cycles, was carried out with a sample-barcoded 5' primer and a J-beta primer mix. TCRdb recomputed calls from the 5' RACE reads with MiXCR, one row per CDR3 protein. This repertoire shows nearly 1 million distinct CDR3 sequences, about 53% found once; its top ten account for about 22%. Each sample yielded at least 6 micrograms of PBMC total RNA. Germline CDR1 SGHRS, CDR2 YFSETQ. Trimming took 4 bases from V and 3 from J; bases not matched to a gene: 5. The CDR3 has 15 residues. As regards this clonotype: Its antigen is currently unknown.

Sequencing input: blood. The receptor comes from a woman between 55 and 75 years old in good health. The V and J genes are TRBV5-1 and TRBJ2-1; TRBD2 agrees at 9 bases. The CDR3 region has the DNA TGCGCCAGCAGCCAGACTAGCGGCCTCTACAATGAGCAGTTCTTC. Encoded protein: CASSQTSGLYNEQFF.